This T cell receptor beta chain was documented in a study of cytomegalovirus exposure and HLA in healthy donors. Amplification used 60 Vbeta primers and 13 Jbeta primers. Sequenced by immunoSEQ multiplex PCR; TCRdb stores in-frame clones only, minus some. This table has roughly 150,000 clones, 68% appearing once. From germline, CDR1 is LNHDA and CDR2 SQIVND (reference sequence). Between the trimmed V and J ends, which lost 5 bases and 8 bases, there was a span of 13 bases. This CDR3 contains 13 residues. The sequence was collected from a young man in good health and CMV-seropositive. Sequenced: PBMCs. V gene TRBV19 combines with J gene TRBJ2-4; D possibly corresponds to TRBD2 (6 bases). The CDR3 spells CASSEGGGDIQYF. CDR3 sequence (DNA): TGTGCCAGTAGTGAGGGAGGAGGAGACATTCAGTACTTC.